What follows are 14 T cell receptor beta chains derived from one specimen sequenced in a study of blood T cell repertoires in COVID-19 (dated by TCRdb to between 2020 and 2021). Libraries were constructed by the immunoSEQ multiplex PCR assay. In TCRdb, the immuneACCESS table is reduced to in-frame sequences with V and J assigned. These tables do not hold every clone; where another copy was compared, an unresolved V gene accounts for under half, and the others remain unexplained. The sample contains 200,000 to 300,000 clones, under 85% of them found a single time. The top ten clonotypes cover roughly 5.5% of the sample. Sequencing was carried out using peripheral blood. These receptors were taken from a human donor in a cohort sampled during active COVID-19.

The chain is built from TRBV9 and TRBJ2-7; TRBD1 matches at 7 bases. V lost 0 bases and J lost 4; bases outside the gene matches: 7. Germline-derived CDR1 and CDR2 are SGDLS and YYNGEE. This CDR3 comprises 15 residues. As DNA, the CDR3 is TGTGCCAGCAGCGTAGCTCCAGGGACAGATTACGAGCAGTACTTC. It translates to CASSVAPGTDYEQYF.

The table lists this clone with a few counts. The V gene is TRBV18, the J gene TRBJ1-3; 9 bases agree with TRBD1. The CDR3 is 15 residues long. V shed 6 bases, J shed 3 bases, and the junction held 6 bases outside the gene matches. The germline V gene encodes CDR1 KGHSH and CDR2 LQKENI. The CDR3 nucleotides are TGTGCCAGCTCGCCCACAGGGGGCGGTGGAAACACCATATATTTT. Translation: CASSPTGGGGNTIYF.

This chain uses TRBV6-5 with TRBJ2-7; 7 bases line up with TRBD2. The V segment lost 8 bases and the J segment 1 base; nucleotides outside the gene matches: 8. This CDR3 is built from 14 residues. From germline, CDR1 is MNHEY and CDR2 SVGAGI. The DNA of the CDR3 is TGTGCCAGCTGGGGCGGGAGTGGGTCCTACGAGCAGTACTTC. Translating gives CASWGGSGSYEQYF.

The chain carries TRBV7-9 and TRBJ2-7; 9 bases are a match to TRBD1. This CDR3 region has 15 residues. Germline V gives CDR1 SEHNR, CDR2 FQNEAQ (reference sequence). The trim removed 3 bases at V and 6 bases at J, leaving 9 bases unmatched. In DNA, the CDR3 is TGTGCCAGCAGCTTCACAGGGGGCGCAACTGGCGAGCAGTACTTC. Its translation: CASSFTGGATGEQYF.

The chain joins TRBV10-2 to TRBJ2-1, with 10 bases lining up with TRBD2. The CDR3 is made up of 14 amino acids. Germline-derived CDR1 and CDR2 are WSHSY and SAAADI. Trimming took 9 bases from V and 6 from J; bases not matched to a gene: 8. The CDR3 sequence: CASVPSGRSNEQFF. In DNA, the CDR3 is TGCGCCAGTGTCCCTAGCGGGAGATCCAATGAGCAGTTCTTC.

The rearrangement links TRBV11-1 to TRBJ2-3; D remains unclear. V was cut by 4 bases and J by 3 bases, with 5 bases left in between. The CDR3 length is 12 residues. Germline CDR1 reads SGHAT; CDR2 reads FQDESV (reference sequence). The CDR3 sequence: CASSSRTDTQYF. CDR3 sequence (DNA): TGTGCCAGCAGCTCGAGGACAGATACGCAGTATTTT.

The CDR3 DNA reads as TGTGCCAGCAGCCAAGATTGGGCAGTTGGGGCCAACGTCCTGACTTTC. This codes for CASSQDWAVGANVLTF. This sequence joins TRBV14 and TRBJ2-6; D ambiguous. Germline V gene lookup returns CDR1 SGHDN and CDR2 FVKESK. This CDR3 is built from 16 residues. Trimming removed 0 bases at V and 3 bases at J, with 9 bases between.

The chain is built from TRBV4-2 and TRBJ2-7, with 11 nucleotides matching TRBD2. Trimming removed 1 base from V and 2 bases from J; junction bases left unmatched: 13. The CDR3 has 19 amino acids. Germline V CDR1 and CDR2: LGHNA, YNFKEQ. The CDR3: CASSQGATGTSGTPYEQYF. The CDR3 DNA reads as TGTGCCAGCAGCCAAGGGGCTACTGGGACTAGCGGAACCCCCTACGAGCAGTACTTC.

J is TRBJ2-7 and V is TRBV7-2, with TRBD2 identical over 8 bases. V trimming: 3 bases; J trimming: 2 bases; junction bases outside the gene matches: 3. Germline V gene lookup returns CDR1 SGHTA and CDR2 FQGNSA. The CDR3 consists of 14 residues. This chain's CDR3 is CASSFAGGPYEQYF. As DNA, the CDR3 is TGTGCCAGCAGCTTCGCGGGAGGCCCCTACGAGCAGTACTTC.

This clone showed up just once. The chain has TRBV5-1 and TRBJ2-6, with TRBD1 matching over 9 bases. There are 18 residues in the CDR3. The ends lost 3 bases at V and 1 base at J; junction bases unmatched: 8. The germline gives CDR1 SGHRS, CDR2 YFSETQ. The CDR3, as DNA: TGCGCCAGCAGCTGGGGACAGGGTAAAGGTTCTGGGGCCAACGTCCTGACTTTC. This gives the protein CASSWGQGKGSGANVLTF. The entire variable domain, with the rest obtained from reference TRBV5-1 and TRBJ2-6, is as follows: KAGVTQTPRYLIKTRGQQVTLSCSPISGHRSVSWYQQTPGQGLQFLFEYFSETQRNKGNFPGRFSGRQFSNSRSEMNVSTLELGDSALYLCASSWGQGKGSGANVLTFGAGSRLTVL.

The rearrangement uses TRBV4-2 and TRBJ2-7; D may be TRBD2 (6 bases). Germline V CDR1 and CDR2: LGHNA, YNFKEQ. The CDR3 loop spans 15 amino acids. Trimming stripped 4 bases from V and 0 bases from J, with 13 bases between. CDR3: CASSRAGETSYEQYF. In DNA, the CDR3 is TGTGCCAGCAGCCGAGCGGGTGAAACCTCCTACGAGCAGTACTTC.

This chain connects TRBV7-2 to TRBJ2-7; 10 bases fit TRBD1. With 8 bases clipped from V and 4 bases from J, the junction kept 8 bases outside the gene matches. Germline V lookup: CDR1 SGHTA, CDR2 FQGNSA. The CDR3 runs to 14 residues. CDR3 coding DNA: TGTGCCAGCCGCGATCGGGACAGGGGATACGAGCAGTACTTC. Residues: CASRDRDRGYEQYF.

The chain couples TRBV7-9 to TRBJ1-3, with TRBD1 as a possible D gene (6 bases). The germline CDR1 and CDR2 sequences are SEHNR and FQNEAQ (reference sequence). The V end lost 3 bases, the J end lost 0 bases, and 9 bases lay between the germline ends. The CDR3 covers 15 residues. The CDR3 nucleotides read TGTGCCAGCAGCTTGGACAGCTTCTCTGGAAACACCATATATTTT. It specifies CASSLDSFSGNTIYF.

Here the CDR3 DNA reads TGTGCCATCAGAAACCGGGACAGTGGTGGAAACACCATATATTTT. The encoded protein is CAIRNRDSGGNTIYF. This chain uses TRBV10-3 with TRBJ1-3; 7 nucleotides match TRBD1. V shed 6 bases, J shed 3 bases, and the junction held 8 bases outside the gene matches. Germline-derived CDR1 and CDR2 are ENHRY and SYGVKD. This CDR3 spans 15 amino acids.